Given below is one TCR beta chain in context. This record comes from a study of blood T cell repertoires in COVID-19. Study context: Acute and convalescent COVID-19 specimens originated in the United States, Italy and Spain.

This table comes from immunoSEQ multiplex PCR, and its TCRdb copy is limited to in-frame clones, with some not included. The sample contains approximately 170,000 clones, approximately 81% of which appear only once. This clonotype originated in a woman in her fifties or sixties who had recovered from COVID-19. Material: PBMCs or T cells enriched from blood (not recorded which).

CDR3 bases: TGTGCCAGCAGCGGGACTAGGGGCACAGATACGCAGTATTTT. Translation gives CASSGTRGTDTQYF. The rearrangement links TRBV7-9 to TRBJ2-3; 8 nucleotides align to TRBD2. V was pared by 5 bases and J by 1 base, with 2 bases of the junction left unmatched. The germline CDR1 and CDR2 sequences are SEHNR and FQNEAQ (reference sequence). The CDR3 contains 14 residues. The whole variable domain, filled in from reference TRBV7-9 and TRBJ2-3, reads DTGVSQNPRHKITKRGQNVTFRCDPISEHNRLYWYRQTLGQGPEFLTYFQNEAQLEKSRLLSDRFSAERPKGSFSTLEIQRTEQGDSAMYLCASSGTRGTDTQYFGPGTRLTVL.